The clone carrying this T cell receptor beta chain was recorded at least ten times. Antigen unknown. This entry is derived from a study of T cell repertoires in cytomegalovirus infection. About the study: Both CMV infection and a matching HLA type were indicated by public TCR beta signatures.

TCRdb reprocessed the reads with MiXCR, giving one entry per CDR3 protein. Of hundreds of thousands of distinct CDR3 sequences listed, under 40% are singletons. V trimming: 5 bases; J trimming: 6 bases; junction bases outside the gene matches: 19. This CDR3 region has 19 residues. Germline CDR1 and CDR2: SGHVS and FNYEAQ. General study points: The study found HLA-C-restricted CMV-specific TCR beta clonotypes dominating the ex vivo response.

This chain joins TRBV7-6 and TRBJ1-4, with 9 bases that match TRBD1. This TCR was recovered from a human donor in good health (CMV status not recorded). Some clones in this sample may be carry-over from other donors' samples. Input material: PBMCs. The CDR3 reads CASSAMTGTGIDMDEKLFF. CDR3 nucleotides: TGTGCCAGCAGCGCGATGACCGGGACAGGGATAGATATGGATGAAAAACTGTTTTTT.